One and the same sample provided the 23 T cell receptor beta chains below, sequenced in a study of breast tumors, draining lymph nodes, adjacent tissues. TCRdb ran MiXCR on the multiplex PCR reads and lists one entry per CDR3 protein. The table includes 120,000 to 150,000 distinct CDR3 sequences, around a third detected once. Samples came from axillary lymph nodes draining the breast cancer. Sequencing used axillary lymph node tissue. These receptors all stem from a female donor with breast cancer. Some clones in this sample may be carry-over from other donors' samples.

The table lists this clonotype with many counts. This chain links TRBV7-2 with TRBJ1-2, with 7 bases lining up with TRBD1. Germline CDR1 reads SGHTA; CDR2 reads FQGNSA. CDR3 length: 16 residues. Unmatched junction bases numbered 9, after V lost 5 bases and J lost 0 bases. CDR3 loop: CASSLQGGSPNYGYTF. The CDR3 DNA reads TGTGCCAGCAGCCTCCAGGGGGGGTCCCCTAACTATGGCTACACCTTC.

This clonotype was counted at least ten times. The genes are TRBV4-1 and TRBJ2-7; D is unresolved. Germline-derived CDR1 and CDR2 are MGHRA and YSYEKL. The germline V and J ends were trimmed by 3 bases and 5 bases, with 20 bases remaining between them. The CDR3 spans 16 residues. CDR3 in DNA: TGCGCCAGCAGCCACCCGCAGTATGCCTCTGGGGACGAGCAGTACTTC. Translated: CASSHPQYASGDEQYF.

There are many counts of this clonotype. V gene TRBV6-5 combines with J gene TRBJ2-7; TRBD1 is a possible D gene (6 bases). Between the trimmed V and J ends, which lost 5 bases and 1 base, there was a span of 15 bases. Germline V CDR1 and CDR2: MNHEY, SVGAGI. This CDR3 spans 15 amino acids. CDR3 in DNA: TGTGCCAGCAGTAGGGACATGAGCGGTTCCTACGAGCAGTACGTC. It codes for CASSRDMSGSYEQYV.

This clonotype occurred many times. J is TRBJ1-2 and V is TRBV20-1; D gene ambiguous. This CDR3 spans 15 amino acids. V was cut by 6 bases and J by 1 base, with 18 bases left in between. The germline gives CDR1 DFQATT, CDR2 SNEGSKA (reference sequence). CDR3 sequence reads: CSAPSEGGINYGYTF. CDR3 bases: TGCAGTGCCCCTTCCGAGGGAGGGATTAACTATGGCTACACCTTC.

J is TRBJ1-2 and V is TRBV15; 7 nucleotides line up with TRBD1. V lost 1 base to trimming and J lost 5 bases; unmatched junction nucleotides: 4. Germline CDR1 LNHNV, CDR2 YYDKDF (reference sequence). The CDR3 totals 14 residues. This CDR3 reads CATSRAKGAYGYTF. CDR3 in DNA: TGTGCCACCAGCAGAGCGAAGGGGGCTTATGGCTACACCTTC.

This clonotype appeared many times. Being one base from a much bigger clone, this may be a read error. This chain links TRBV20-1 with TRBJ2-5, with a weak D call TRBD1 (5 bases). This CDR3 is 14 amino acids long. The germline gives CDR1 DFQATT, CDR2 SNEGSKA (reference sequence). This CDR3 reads CSARDPGAQATQYF. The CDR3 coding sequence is TGCAGTGCTAGAGACCCTGGGGCCCAAGCGACCCAGTACTTC.

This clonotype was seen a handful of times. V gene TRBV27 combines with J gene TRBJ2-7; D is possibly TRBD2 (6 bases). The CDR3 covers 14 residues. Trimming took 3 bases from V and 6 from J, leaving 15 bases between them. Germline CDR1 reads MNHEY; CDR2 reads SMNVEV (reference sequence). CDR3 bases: TGTGCCAGCAGTTTGTATAGGGACTTCGGCGAGCAGTACTTC. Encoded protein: CASSLYRDFGEQYF.

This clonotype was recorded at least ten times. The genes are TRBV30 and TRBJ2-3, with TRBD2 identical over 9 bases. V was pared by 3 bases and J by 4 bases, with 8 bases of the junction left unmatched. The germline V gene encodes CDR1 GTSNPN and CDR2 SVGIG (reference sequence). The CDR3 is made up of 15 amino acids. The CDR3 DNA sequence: TGTGCCTGGAGACTTAGCGGGGGCCGGGCAGATACGCAGTATTTT. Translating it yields CAWRLSGGRADTQYF.

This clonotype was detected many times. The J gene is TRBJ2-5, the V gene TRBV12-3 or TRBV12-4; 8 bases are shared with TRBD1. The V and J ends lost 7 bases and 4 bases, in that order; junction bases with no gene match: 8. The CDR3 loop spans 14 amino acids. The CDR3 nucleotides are TGTGCCAGCACCAAAACAGGGGGTGGAGAGACCCAGTACTTC. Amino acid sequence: CASTKTGGGETQYF.

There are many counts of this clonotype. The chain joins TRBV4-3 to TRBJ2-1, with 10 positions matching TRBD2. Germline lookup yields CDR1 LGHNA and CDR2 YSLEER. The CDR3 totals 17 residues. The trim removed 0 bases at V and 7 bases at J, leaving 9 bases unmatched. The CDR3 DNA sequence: TGCGCCAGCAGCCAAGATTTTATCACTAGCGGGAATAATGAGCAGTTCTTC. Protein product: CASSQDFITSGNNEQFF.

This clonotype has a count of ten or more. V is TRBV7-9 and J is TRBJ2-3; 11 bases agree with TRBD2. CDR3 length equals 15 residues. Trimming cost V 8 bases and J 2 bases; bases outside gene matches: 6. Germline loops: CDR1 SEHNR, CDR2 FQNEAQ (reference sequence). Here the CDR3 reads CASEASGGYTDTQYF. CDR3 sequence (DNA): TGTGCCAGCGAGGCTAGCGGGGGGTACACAGATACGCAGTATTTT.

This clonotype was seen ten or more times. This chain's CDR3 is CASSAVGGGLGTDTQYF. In DNA, the CDR3 is TGTGCCAGCAGTGCTGTCGGAGGGGGCCTGGGCACAGATACGCAGTATTTT. The rearrangement joins TRBV25-1 to TRBJ2-3; a weak D match, TRBD1 (7 bases). Trimming took off 4 bases at V and 1 base at J, with 18 bases between the two ends. This CDR3 comprises 17 residues. The germline CDR1 and CDR2 sequences are MGHDK and SYGVNS.

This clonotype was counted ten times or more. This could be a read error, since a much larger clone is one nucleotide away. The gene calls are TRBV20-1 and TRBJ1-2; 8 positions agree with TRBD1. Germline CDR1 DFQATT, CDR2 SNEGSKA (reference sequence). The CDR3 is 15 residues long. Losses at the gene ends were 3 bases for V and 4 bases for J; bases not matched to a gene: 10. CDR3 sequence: CSARGQALNTYGYTF. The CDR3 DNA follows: TGCAGTGCTAGGGGACAGGCCCTCAATACCTATGGCTACACCTTC.

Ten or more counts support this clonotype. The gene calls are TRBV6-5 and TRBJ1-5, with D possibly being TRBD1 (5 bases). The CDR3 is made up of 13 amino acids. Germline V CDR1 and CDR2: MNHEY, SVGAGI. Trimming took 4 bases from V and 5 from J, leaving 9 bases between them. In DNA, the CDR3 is TGTGCCAGCAGTTCGGGGGACGATCAGCCCCAGCATTTT. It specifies CASSSGDDQPQHF.

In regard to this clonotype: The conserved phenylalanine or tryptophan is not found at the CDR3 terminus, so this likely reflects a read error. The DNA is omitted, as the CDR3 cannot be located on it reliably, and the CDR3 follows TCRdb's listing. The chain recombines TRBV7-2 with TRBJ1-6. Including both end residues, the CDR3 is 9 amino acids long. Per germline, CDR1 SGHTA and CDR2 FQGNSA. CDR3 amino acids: CASSLSSSG.

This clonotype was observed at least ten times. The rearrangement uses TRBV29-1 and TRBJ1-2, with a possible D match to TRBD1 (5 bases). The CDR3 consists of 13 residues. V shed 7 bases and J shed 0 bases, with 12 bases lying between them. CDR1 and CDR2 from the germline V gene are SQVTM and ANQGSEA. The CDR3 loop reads CSGDGPANYGYTF. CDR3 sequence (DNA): TGCAGCGGGGACGGCCCGGCTAACTATGGCTACACCTTC. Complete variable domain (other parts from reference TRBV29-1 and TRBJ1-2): SAVISQKPSRDICQRGTSLTIQCQVDSQVTMMFWYRQQPGQSLTLIATANQGSEATYESGFVIDKFPISRPNLTFSTLTVSNMSPEDSSIYLCSGDGPANYGYTFGSGTRLTVV.

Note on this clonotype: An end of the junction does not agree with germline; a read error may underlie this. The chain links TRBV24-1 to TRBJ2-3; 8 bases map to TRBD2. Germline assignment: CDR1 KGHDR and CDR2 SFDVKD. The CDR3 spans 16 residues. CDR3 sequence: CATSGSGGGEGETQVF. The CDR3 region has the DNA TGTGCCACCAGTGGATCGGGGGGGGGGGAGGGAGAAACGCAGGTATTT.

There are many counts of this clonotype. CDR3 nucleotide sequence: TGTGCCAGCAGCCCTATAGGAGGGGCCAAGACCCAGTACTTC. It yields the protein CASSPIGGAKTQYF. V usage is TRBV12-3 or TRBV12-4 and J usage is TRBJ2-5; D may be TRBD2 (6 bases). The CDR3 is 14 amino acids. V was pared by 6 bases and J by 6 bases, with 17 bases between.

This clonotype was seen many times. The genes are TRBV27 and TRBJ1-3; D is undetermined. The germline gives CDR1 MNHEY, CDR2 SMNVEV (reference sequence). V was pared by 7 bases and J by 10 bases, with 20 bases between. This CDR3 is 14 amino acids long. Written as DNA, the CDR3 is TGTGCCAGCAAACCAAATTCGCAGTACCCGACCATATATTTT. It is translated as CASKPNSQYPTIYF.

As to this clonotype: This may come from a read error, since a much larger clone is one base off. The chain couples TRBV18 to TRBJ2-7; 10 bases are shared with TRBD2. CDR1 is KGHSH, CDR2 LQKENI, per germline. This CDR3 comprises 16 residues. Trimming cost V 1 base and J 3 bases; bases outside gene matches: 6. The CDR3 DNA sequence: TGTGCCAGCTCACCACAAAGGACTAGCGGATTCTACGAGCAGTACTTC. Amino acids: CASSPQRTSGFYEQYF.

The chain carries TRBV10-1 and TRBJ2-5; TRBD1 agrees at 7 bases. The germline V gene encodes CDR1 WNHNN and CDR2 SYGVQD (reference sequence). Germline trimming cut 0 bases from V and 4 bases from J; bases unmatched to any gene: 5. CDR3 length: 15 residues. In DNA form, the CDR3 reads TGCGCCAGCAGTGAGTCGAGAGGGGGCCTAGAGACCCAGTACTTC. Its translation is CASSESRGGLETQYF.

In nucleotides, the CDR3 is TGTGCCAGGATGTGGACAGGGGGGGTGGGGACTGAAGCTTTCTTT. It encodes CARMWTGGVGTEAFF. V gene TRBV19 combines with J gene TRBJ1-1; 10 nucleotides align to TRBD1. The CDR3 is made up of 15 amino acids. J was trimmed by 5 bases and V by 9 bases; bases with no gene match: 12. The V gene's germline CDR1 is LNHDA and CDR2 SQIVND (reference sequence).

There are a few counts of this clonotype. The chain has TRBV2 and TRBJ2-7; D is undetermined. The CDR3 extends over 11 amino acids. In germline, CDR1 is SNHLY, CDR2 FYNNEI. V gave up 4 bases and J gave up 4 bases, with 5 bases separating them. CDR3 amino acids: CASSAHYEQYF. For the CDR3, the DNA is TGTGCCAGCAGTGCTCATTACGAGCAGTACTTC. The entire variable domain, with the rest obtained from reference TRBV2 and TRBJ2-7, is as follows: EPEVTQTPSHQVTQMGQEVILRCVPISNHLYFYWYRQILGQKVEFLVSFYNNEISEKSEIFDDQFSVERPDGSNFTLKIRSTKLEDSAMYFCASSAHYEQYFGPGTRLTVT.